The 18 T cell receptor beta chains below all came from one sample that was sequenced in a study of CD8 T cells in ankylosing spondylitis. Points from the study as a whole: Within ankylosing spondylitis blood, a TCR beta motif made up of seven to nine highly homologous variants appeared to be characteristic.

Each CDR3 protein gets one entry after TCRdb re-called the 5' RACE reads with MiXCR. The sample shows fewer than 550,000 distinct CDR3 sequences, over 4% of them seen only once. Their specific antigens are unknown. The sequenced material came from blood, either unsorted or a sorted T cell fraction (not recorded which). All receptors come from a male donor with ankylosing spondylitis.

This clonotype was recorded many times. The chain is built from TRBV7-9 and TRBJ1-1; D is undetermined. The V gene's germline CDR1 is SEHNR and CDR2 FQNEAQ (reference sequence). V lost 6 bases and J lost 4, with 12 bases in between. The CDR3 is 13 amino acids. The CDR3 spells CASRRGIGTEAFF. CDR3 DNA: TGTGCCAGCAGAAGAGGAATTGGCACTGAAGCTTTCTTT.

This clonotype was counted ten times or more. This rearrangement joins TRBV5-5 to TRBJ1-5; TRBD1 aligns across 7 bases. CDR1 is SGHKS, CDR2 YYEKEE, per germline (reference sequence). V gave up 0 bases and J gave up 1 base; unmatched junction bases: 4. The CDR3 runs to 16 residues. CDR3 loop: CASSLGGQISNQPQHF. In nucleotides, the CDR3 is TGTGCCAGCAGCTTGGGGGGACAGATAAGCAATCAGCCCCAGCATTTT.

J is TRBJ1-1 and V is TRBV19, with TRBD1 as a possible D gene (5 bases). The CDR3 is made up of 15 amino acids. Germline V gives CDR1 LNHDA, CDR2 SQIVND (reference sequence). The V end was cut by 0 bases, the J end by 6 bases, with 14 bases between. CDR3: CASSIDQGSASEAFF. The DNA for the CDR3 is TGTGCCAGTAGTATAGATCAGGGTTCGGCGTCTGAAGCTTTCTTT.

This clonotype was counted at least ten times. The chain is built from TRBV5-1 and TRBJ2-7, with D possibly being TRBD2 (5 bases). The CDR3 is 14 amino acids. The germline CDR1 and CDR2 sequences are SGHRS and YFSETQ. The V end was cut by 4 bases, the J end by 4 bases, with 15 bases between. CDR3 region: CASSAWSGSYEQYF. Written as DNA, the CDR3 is TGCGCCAGCAGCGCCTGGTCGGGGTCATACGAGCAGTACTTC.

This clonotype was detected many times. CDR3 nucleotide sequence: TGCAGTGCGGAGAGAGATACGCAGTATTTT. The encoded protein is CSAERDTQYF. The chain joins TRBV20-1 to TRBJ2-3, with D unclear. The length of the CDR3 is 10 residues. Germline CDR1 DFQATT, CDR2 SNEGSKA (reference sequence). V shed 6 bases and J shed 5 bases, with 6 bases lying between them.

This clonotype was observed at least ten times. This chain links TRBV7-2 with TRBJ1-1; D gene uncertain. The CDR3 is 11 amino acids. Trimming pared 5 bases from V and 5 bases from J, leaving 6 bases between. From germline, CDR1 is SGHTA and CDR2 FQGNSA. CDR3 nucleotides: TGTGCCAGCAGCCCCTTTACTGAAGCTTTCTTT. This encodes CASSPFTEAFF.

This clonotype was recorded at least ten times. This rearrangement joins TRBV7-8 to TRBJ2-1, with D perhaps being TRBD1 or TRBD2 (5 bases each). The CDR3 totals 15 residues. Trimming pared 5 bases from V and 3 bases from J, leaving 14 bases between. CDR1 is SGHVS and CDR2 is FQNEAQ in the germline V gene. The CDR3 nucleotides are TGTGCCAGCAGCCTGAGGGACGGATACTACAATGAGCAGTTCTTC. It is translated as CASSLRDGYYNEQFF.

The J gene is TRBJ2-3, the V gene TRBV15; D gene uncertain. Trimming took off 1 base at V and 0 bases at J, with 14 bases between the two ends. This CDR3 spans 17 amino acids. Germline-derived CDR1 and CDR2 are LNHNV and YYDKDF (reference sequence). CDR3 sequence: CATSRAGRMTSTDTQYF. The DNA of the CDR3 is TGTGCCACCAGCAGAGCCGGGCGCATGACTAGCACAGATACGCAGTATTTT.

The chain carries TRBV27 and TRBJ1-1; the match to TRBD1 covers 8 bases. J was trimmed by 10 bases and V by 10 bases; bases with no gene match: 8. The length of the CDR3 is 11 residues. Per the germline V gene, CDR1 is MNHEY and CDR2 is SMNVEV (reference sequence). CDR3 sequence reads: CAIGQGARAFF. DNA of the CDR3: TGTGCCATTGGACAGGGCGCAAGAGCTTTCTTT.

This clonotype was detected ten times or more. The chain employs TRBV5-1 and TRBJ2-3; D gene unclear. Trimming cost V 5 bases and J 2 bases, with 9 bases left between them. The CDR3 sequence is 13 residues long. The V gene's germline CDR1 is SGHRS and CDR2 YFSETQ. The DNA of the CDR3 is TGCGCCAGCAGTTCACAGTACACAGATACGCAGTATTTT. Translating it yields CASSSQYTDTQYF.

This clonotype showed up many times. As DNA, the CDR3 is TGTGCCAGCAGTCCCCACAGGGGAGGGTCGGATGGCTACACCTTC. This sequence encodes CASSPHRGGSDGYTF. V and J are TRBV27 and TRBJ1-2; 7 positions match TRBD1. The CDR3 is 15 residues long. The germline V gene has CDR1 MNHEY and CDR2 SMNVEV (reference sequence). The V and J ends lost 5 bases and 6 bases, in that order; junction bases with no gene match: 12.

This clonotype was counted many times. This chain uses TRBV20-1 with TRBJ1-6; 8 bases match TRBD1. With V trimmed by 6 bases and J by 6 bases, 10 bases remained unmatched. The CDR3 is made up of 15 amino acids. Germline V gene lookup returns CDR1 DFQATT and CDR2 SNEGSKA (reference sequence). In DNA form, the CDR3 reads TGCAGTGCCAAAATGCCGACAGGGGCTAATTCACCCCTCCACTTT. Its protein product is CSAKMPTGANSPLHF.

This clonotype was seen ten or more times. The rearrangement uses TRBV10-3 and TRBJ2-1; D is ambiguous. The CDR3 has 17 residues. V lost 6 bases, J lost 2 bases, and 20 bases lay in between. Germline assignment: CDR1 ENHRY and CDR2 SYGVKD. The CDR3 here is CAISPPGQWGTYNEQFF. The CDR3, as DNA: TGTGCCATCAGCCCCCCGGGCCAATGGGGTACCTACAATGAGCAGTTCTTC.

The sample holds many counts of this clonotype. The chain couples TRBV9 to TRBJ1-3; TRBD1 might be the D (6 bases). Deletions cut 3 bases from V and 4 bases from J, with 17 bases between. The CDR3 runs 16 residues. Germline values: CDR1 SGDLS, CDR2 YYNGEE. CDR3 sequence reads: CASSAMAGAIGNTIYF. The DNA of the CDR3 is TGTGCCAGCAGCGCAATGGCGGGGGCGATCGGAAACACCATATATTTT.

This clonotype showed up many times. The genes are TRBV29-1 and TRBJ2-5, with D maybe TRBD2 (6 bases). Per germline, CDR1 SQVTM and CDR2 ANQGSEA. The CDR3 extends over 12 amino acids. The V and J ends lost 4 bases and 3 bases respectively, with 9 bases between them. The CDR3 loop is CSVAGLEETQYF. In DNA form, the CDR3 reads TGCAGCGTTGCGGGACTGGAAGAGACCCAGTACTTC. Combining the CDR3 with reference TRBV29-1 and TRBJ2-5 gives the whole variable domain SAVISQKPSRDICQRGTSLTIQCQVDSQVTMMFWYRQQPGQSLTLIATANQGSEATYESGFVIDKFPISRPNLTFSTLTVSNMSPEDSSIYLCSVAGLEETQYFGPGTRLLVL.

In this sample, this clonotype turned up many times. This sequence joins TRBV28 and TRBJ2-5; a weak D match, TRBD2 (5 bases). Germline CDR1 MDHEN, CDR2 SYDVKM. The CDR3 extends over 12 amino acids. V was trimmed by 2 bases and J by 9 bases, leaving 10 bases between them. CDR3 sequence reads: CASSLGELSQYF. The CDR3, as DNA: TGTGCCAGCAGTTTAGGGGAGTTGTCCCAGTACTTC.

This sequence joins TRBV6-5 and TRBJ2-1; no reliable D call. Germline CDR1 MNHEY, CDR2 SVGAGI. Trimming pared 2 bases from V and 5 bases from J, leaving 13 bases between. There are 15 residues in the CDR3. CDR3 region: CASSYQPSLNNEQFF. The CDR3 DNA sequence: TGTGCCAGCAGTTACCAACCGTCCCTAAACAATGAGCAGTTCTTC.

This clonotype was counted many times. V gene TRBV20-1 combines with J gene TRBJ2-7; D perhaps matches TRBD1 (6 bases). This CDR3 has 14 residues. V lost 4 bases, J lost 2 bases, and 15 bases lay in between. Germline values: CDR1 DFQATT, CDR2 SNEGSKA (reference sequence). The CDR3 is CSANGQPATYEQYF. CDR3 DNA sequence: TGCAGTGCTAACGGACAGCCGGCAACCTACGAGCAGTACTTC.